A selection of T cell receptor beta chains follows, all from one sample in a study of T cells after posttransplantation cyclophosphamide. Measured with immunoSEQ multiplex PCR; TCRdb has only the in-frame clones, and not every one. Among more than 60,000 clones listed, just over 90% were seen once. The sample taken for sequencing was PBMCs. These receptors originate from a young woman in good health and a related stem cell transplant donor. The CDR3 runs from the conserved cysteine through the conserved F or W. The order of the fields is V gene, D gene, J gene, CDR3 protein. The D gene is left open where the match is weak.

v_gene: TRBV7-7
d_gene: NA
j_gene: TRBJ2-2
CDR3aa: CASSSLNGALTGELFF

v_gene: TRBV28
d_gene: NA
j_gene: TRBJ1-5
CDR3aa: CASSLINQPQHF

v_gene: TRBV6-6
d_gene: TRBD1
j_gene: TRBJ1-2
CDR3aa: CASSRDRVYGYTF

v_gene: TRBV18
d_gene: TRBD1
j_gene: TRBJ2-7
CDR3aa: CASSPQQGVYEQYF

v_gene: TRBV19
d_gene: NA
j_gene: TRBJ1-5
CDR3aa: CASSLSNQPQHF

v_gene: TRBV6-1
d_gene: NA
j_gene: TRBJ1-2
CDR3aa: CASSERQGRDGYTF

v_gene: TRBV7-8
d_gene: NA
j_gene: TRBJ2-1
CDR3aa: CASSLGRRSYNEQFF

v_gene: TRBV4-3
d_gene: TRBD1
j_gene: TRBJ2-3
CDR3aa: CASSYSRDRVGDTQYF

v_gene: TRBV4-3
d_gene: NA
j_gene: TRBJ2-7
CDR3aa: CASSFEKGRGEQYF

v_gene: TRBV7-3
d_gene: NA
j_gene: TRBJ1-1
CDR3aa: CASSLMGGAEAFF

v_gene: TRBV6-1
d_gene: TRBD1
j_gene: TRBJ2-2
CDR3aa: CASRTGFEGGELFF

v_gene: TRBV6-6
d_gene: TRBD1
j_gene: TRBJ2-7
CDR3aa: CASRLGQGYYERYF

v_gene: TRBV10-3
d_gene: NA
j_gene: TRBJ2-7
CDR3aa: CAISESDSLGEQYF

v_gene: TRBV5-6
d_gene: NA
j_gene: TRBJ1-5
CDR3aa: CASSRGGYSNQPQHF

v_gene: TRBV9
d_gene: NA
j_gene: TRBJ2-2
CDR3aa: CASSVGGPGELFF

v_gene: TRBV7-9
d_gene: NA
j_gene: TRBJ1-3
CDR3aa: CASSFRSRGNTIYF

v_gene: TRBV10-3
d_gene: TRBD1
j_gene: TRBJ2-7
CDR3aa: CAISGQGYEQYF

v_gene: TRBV11-2
d_gene: TRBD1
j_gene: TRBJ1-3
CDR3aa: CASSPRTGEAGNTIYF

v_gene: TRBV27
d_gene: NA
j_gene: TRBJ2-7
CDR3aa: CASSSGPYGVQYF

v_gene: TRBV28
d_gene: TRBD1
j_gene: TRBJ2-3
CDR3aa: CASSLLPGGMTDTQYF

v_gene: TRBV5-1
d_gene: TRBD1
j_gene: TRBJ1-1
CDR3aa: CASSFTGGAANTEAFF

v_gene: TRBV11-2
d_gene: NA
j_gene: TRBJ2-5
CDR3aa: CASSRMPQETQYF

v_gene: TRBV27
d_gene: TRBD1
j_gene: TRBJ2-7
CDR3aa: CASSLGQGVAYEQYF